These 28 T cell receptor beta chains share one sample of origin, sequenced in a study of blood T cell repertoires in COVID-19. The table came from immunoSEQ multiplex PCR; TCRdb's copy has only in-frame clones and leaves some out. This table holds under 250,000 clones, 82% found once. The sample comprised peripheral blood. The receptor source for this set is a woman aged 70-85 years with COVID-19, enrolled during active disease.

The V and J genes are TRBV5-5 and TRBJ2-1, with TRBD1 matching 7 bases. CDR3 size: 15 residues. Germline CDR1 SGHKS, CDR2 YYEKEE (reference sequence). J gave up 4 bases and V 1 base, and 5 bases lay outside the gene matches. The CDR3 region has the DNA TGTGCCAGCAGCTTGCTAGGGGGCGGGTACAATGAGCAGTTCTTC. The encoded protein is CASSLLGGGYNEQFF.

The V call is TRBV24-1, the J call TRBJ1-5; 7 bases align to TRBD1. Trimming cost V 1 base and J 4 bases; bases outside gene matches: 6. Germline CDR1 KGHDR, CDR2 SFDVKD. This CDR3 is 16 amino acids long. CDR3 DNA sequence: TGTGCCACCAGTGATTTAGCCAGGGGGGCAAATCAGCCCCAGCATTTT. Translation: CATSDLARGANQPQHF.

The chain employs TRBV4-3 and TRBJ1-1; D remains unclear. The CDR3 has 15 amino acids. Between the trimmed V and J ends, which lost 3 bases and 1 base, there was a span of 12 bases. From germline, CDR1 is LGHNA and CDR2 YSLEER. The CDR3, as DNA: TGCGCCAGCAGCCAGCTCGCGGGGTCGAACACTGAAGCTTTCTTT. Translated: CASSQLAGSNTEAFF.

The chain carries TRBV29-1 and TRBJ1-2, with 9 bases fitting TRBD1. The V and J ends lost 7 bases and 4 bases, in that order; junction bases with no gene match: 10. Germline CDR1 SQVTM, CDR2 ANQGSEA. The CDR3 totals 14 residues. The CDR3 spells CSGATGTGSYGYTF. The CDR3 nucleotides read TGCAGCGGCGCTACCGGGACAGGGTCCTATGGCTACACCTTC.

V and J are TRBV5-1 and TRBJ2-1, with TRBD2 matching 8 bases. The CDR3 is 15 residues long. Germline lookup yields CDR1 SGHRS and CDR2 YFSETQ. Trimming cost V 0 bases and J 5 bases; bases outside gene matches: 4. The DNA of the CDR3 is TGCGCCAGCAGCTTGGGTAGCGGGAAACACAATGAGCAGTTCTTC. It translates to CASSLGSGKHNEQFF.

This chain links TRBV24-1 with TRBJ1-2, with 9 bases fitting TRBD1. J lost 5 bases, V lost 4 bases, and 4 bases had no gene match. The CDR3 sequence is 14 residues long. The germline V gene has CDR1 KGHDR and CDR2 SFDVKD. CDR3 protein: CATSDSGTGYGYTF. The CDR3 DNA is TGTGCCACCAGTGACTCTGGGACAGGGTATGGCTACACCTTC.

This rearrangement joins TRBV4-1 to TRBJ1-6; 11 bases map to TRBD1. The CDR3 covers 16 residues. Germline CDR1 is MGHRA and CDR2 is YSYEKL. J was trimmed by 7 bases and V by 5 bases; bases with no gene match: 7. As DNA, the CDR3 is TGCGCCAGCAGCTTAAGGGGACAGGGGGAAAATTCACCCCTCCACTTT. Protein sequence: CASSLRGQGENSPLHF.

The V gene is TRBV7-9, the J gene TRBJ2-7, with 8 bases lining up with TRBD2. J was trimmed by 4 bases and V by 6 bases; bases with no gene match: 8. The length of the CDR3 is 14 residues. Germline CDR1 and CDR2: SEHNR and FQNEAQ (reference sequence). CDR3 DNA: TGTGCCAGCAGTAGACTAGCGATTGGGTACGAGCAGTACTTC. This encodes CASSRLAIGYEQYF.

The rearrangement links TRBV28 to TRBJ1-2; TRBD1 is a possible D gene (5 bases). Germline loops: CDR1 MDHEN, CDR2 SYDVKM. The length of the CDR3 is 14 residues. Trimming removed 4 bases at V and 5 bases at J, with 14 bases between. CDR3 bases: TGTGCCAGCAGTTGGCGACAGAACCTTTATGGCTACACCTTC. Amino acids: CASSWRQNLYGYTF.

The CDR3 region has the DNA TGCGCCAGCAGCCTGGGGACTCCGGGGTTTACTGAAGCTTTCTTT. Translating gives CASSLGTPGFTEAFF. The chain links TRBV5-1 to TRBJ1-1; D is possibly TRBD1 (5 bases). The CDR3 has 15 amino acids. The V gene lost 4 bases and the J gene lost 5 bases, with 18 bases spanning the gap. Germline loops: CDR1 SGHRS, CDR2 YFSETQ. Together with reference TRBV5-1 and TRBJ1-1, the CDR3 gives the full variable domain: KAGVTQTPRYLIKTRGQQVTLSCSPISGHRSVSWYQQTPGQGLQFLFEYFSETQRNKGNFPGRFSGRQFSNSRSEMNVSTLELGDSALYLCASSLGTPGFTEAFFGQGTRLTVV.

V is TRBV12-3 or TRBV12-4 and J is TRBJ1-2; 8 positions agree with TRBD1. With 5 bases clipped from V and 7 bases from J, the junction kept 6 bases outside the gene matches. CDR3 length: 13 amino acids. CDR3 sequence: CASSPGTGFGYTF. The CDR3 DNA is TGTGCCAGCAGTCCCGGGACAGGTTTTGGCTACACCTTC.

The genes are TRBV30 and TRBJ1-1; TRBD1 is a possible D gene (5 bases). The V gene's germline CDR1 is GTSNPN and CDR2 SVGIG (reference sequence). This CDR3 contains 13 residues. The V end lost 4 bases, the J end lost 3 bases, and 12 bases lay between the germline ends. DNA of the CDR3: TGTGCCTGGACCGAAGACAGCCACACTGAAGCTTTCTTT. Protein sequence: CAWTEDSHTEAFF.

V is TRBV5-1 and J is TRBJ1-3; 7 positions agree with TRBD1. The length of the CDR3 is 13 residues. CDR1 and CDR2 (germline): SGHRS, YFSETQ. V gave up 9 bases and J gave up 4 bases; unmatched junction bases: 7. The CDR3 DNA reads TGCGCCACCTCGACAGGGTACGGAAACACCATATATTTT. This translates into CATSTGYGNTIYF.

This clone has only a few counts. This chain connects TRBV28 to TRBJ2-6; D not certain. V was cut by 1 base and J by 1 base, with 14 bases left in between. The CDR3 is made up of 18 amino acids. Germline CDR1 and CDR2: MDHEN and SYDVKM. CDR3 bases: TGTGCCAGCAGTTTATTGTCAGTTCTTTTATCTGGGGCCAACGTCCTGACTTTC. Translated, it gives CASSLLSVLLSGANVLTF.

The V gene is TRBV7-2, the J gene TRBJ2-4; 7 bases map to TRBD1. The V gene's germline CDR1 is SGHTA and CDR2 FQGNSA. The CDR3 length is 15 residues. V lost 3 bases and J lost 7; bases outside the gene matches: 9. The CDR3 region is CASSFGQVGMNIQYF. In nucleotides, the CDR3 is TGTGCCAGCAGCTTTGGACAGGTTGGGATGAACATTCAGTACTTC.

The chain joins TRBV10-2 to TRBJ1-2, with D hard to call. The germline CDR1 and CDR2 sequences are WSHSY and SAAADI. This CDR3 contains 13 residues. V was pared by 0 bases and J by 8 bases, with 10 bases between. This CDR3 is CASSESTGVGYTF. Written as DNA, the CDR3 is TGCGCCAGCAGTGAGTCGACCGGGGTCGGCTACACCTTC.

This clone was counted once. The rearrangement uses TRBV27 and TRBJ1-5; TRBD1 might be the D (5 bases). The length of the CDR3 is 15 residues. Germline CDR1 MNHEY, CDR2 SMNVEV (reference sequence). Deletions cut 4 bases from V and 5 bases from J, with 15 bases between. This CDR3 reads CASSSGGRFYQPQHF. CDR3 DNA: TGTGCCAGCAGTTCTGGGGGGAGGTTTTATCAGCCCCAGCATTTT.

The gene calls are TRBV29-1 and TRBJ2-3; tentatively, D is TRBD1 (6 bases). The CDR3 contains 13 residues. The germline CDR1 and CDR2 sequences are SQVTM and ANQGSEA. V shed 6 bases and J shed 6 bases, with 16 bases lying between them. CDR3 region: CSVPLQGLDTQYF. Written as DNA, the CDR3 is TGCAGCGTACCTCTACAGGGTTTGGATACGCAGTATTTT.

The CDR3 DNA is TGTGCCAGCAGCACGAGGACTAGCGGGGGATCCTACGAGCAGTACTTC. Protein product: CASSTRTSGGSYEQYF. This chain uses TRBV5-4 with TRBJ2-7; TRBD2 matches 13 bases. Germline assignment: CDR1 SGHNT and CDR2 YYREEE (reference sequence). The CDR3 is 16 amino acids. Unmatched junction bases numbered 5, after V lost 4 bases and J lost 1 base. Variable domain in full (rest from reference TRBV5-4 and TRBJ2-7): ETGVTQSPTHLIKTRGQQVTLRCSSQSGHNTVSWYQQALGQGPQFIFQYYREEENGRGNFPPRFSGLQFPNYSSELNVNALELDDSALYLCASSTRTSGGSYEQYFGPGTRLTVT.

The CDR3 loop is CASTVTSGSGELFF. Here the CDR3 DNA reads TGTGCCAGCACAGTAACTAGCGGGAGCGGGGAGCTGTTTTTT. The chain combines TRBV7-2 with TRBJ2-2, with 11 positions matching TRBD2. V trimming: 7 bases; J trimming: 7 bases; junction bases outside the gene matches: 5. The CDR3 covers 14 residues. Germline assignment: CDR1 SGHTA and CDR2 FQGNSA.

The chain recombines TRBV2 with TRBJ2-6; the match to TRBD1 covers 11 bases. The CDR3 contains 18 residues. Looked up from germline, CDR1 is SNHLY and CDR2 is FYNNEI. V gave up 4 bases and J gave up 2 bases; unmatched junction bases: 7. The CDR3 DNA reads TGTGCCAGCAGTGGAGGACAGGGGGCTATTACTGGGGCCAACGTCCTGACTTTC. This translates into CASSGGQGAITGANVLTF.

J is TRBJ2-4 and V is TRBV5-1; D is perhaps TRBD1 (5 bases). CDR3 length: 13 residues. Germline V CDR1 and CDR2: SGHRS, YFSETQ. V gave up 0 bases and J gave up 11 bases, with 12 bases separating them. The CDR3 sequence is CASSLAVDNLQYF. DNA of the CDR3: TGCGCCAGCAGCTTGGCAGTGGACAATCTTCAGTACTTC.

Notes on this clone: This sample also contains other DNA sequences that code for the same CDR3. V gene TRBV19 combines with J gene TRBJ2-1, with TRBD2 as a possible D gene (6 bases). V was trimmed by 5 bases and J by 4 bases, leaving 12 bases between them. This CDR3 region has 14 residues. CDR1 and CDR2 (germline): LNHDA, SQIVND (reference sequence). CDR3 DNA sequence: TGTGCCAGTAGTCCACGGGGACTTTACAATGAGCAGTTCTTC. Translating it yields CASSPRGLYNEQFF.

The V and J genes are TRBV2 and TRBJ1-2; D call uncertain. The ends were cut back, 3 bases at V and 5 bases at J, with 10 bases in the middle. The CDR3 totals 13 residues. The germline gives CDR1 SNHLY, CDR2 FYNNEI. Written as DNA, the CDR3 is TGTGCCAGCAGTGAGGAGTCGGTTTATGGCTACACCTTC. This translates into CASSEESVYGYTF.

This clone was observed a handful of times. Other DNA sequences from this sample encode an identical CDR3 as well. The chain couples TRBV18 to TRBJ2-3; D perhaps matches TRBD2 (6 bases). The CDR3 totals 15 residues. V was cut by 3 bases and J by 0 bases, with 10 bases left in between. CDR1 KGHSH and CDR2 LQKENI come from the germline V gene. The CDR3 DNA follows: TGTGCCAGCTCACCCGGGACTGTGAGCACAGATACGCAGTATTTT. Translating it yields CASSPGTVSTDTQYF.

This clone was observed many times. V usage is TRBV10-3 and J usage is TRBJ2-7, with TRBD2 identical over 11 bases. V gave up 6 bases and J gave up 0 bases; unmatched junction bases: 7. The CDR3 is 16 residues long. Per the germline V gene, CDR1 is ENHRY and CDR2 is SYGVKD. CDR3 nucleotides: TGTGCCATCAGGGGGGGGACTAGCGGAAGCTCCTACGAGCAGTACTTC. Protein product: CAIRGGTSGSSYEQYF.

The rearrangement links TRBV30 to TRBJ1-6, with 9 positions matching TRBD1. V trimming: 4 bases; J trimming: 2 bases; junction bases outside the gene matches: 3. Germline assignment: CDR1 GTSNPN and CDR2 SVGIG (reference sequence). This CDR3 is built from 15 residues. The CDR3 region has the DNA TGTGCCTGGAAGGACAGGGGTCCCTATAATTCACCCCTCCACTTT. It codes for CAWKDRGPYNSPLHF.

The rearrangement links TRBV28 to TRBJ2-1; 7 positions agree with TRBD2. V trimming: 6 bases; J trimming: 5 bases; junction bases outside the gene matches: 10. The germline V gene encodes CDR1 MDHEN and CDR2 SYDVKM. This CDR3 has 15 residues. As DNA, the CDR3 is TGTGCCAGCAGGTCGGGGTCTAGCGGTAACAATGAGCAGTTCTTC. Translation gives CASRSGSSGNNEQFF. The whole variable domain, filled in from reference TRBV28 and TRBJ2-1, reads DVKVTQSSRYLVKRTGEKVFLECVQDMDHENMFWYRQDPGLGLRLIYFSYDVKMKEKGDIPEGYSVSREKKERFSLILESASTNQTSMYLCASRSGSSGNNEQFFGPGTRLTVL.